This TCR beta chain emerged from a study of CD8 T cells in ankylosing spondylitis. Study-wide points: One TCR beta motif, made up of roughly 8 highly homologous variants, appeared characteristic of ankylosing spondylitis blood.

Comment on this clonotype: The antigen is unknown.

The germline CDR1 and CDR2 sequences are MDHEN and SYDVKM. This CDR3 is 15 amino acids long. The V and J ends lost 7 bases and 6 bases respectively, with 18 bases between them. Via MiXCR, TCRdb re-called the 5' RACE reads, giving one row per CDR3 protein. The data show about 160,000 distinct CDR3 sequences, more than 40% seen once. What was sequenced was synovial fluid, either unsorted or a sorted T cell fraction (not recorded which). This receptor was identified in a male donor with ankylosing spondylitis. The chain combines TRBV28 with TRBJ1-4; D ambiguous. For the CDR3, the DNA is TGTGCCAGCAACTCACGAACCTCACCCCATGAAAAACTGTTTTTT. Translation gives CASNSRTSPHEKLFF.